These 29 T cell receptor beta chains were sequenced from one sample in a study of OX40 agonist ivuxolimab in advanced cancers. The library came from the immunoSEQ multiplex PCR assay. Drawn from immuneACCESS, this table holds only the in-frame rearrangements with V and J called that TCRdb kept. Clones are partly lost; checked studies trace under half to an unresolved V gene and leave the rest unexplained. Present in this sample are roughly 60,000 clones, roughly nine tenths of which were seen just once. The ten largest clones represent under 4.5% of the sample. The material was CD4+ or CD8+ T cells sorted from blood, obtained in a trial of the OX40 agonist ivuxolimab. These receptors originate from an adult with an advanced solid tumor such as melanoma, head and neck, liver or kidney cancer.

The chain recombines TRBV5-1 with TRBJ2-1; D unresolved. CDR1 SGHRS and CDR2 YFSETQ come from the germline V gene. The CDR3 consists of 16 residues. Trimming cost V 2 bases and J 4 bases, with 16 bases left between them. CDR3 sequence (DNA): TGCGCCAGCAGCTTAAGTTGGCAGTCAGAATACAATGAGCAGTTCTTC. Translating it yields CASSLSWQSEYNEQFF. Using reference TRBV5-1 and TRBJ2-1 for the parts outside the CDR3, the full variable domain is KAGVTQTPRYLIKTRGQQVTLSCSPISGHRSVSWYQQTPGQGLQFLFEYFSETQRNKGNFPGRFSGRQFSNSRSEMNVSTLELGDSALYLCASSLSWQSEYNEQFFGPGTRLTVL.

This clone occurred a few times. The gene calls are TRBV9 and TRBJ1-1; D possibly corresponds to TRBD1 (6 bases). V lost 3 bases to trimming and J lost 0 bases, with 15 bases between them. The CDR3 extends over 16 amino acids. Germline V gives CDR1 SGDLS, CDR2 YYNGEE. The CDR3 nucleotides are TGTGCCAGCAGCGCCTATGACAGGCCAATGAACACTGAAGCTTTCTTT. As protein: CASSAYDRPMNTEAFF.

J is TRBJ2-2 and V is TRBV28; 8 nucleotides agree with TRBD1. The ends lost 5 bases at V and 7 bases at J; junction bases unmatched: 9. The CDR3 extends over 15 amino acids. CDR1 and CDR2 (germline): MDHEN, SYDVKM. Here the CDR3 reads CASSPRQGSGGELFF. In nucleotides, the CDR3 is TGTGCCAGCAGTCCTAGACAGGGGAGCGGCGGGGAGCTGTTTTTT.

This sequence joins TRBV29-1 and TRBJ2-1; D gene uncertain. CDR3 length equals 13 residues. The V end was cut by 4 bases, the J end by 8 bases, with 15 bases between. Germline V gives CDR1 SQVTM, CDR2 ANQGSEA. The CDR3 here is CSVGSRALHEQFF. The CDR3 DNA is TGCAGCGTTGGGTCCCGAGCTCTGCATGAGCAGTTCTTC.

The chain combines TRBV18 with TRBJ1-6; 7 bases line up with TRBD1. Germline V gene sequence: CDR1 KGHSH, CDR2 LQKENI. J gave up 7 bases and V 5 bases, and 5 bases lay outside the gene matches. The CDR3 is made up of 14 amino acids. The CDR3 DNA reads TGTGCCAGCTCAAGGGGGGACAGAAATTCACCCCTCCACTTT. It is translated as CASSRGDRNSPLHF.

V usage is TRBV18 and J usage is TRBJ2-2; 7 nucleotides match TRBD1. With V trimmed by 3 bases and J by 1 base, 8 bases remained unmatched. Per the germline V gene, CDR1 is KGHSH and CDR2 is LQKENI. The CDR3 length is 17 residues. The CDR3 spells CASSPRGDRVNTGELFF. The CDR3 bases are TGTGCCAGCTCACCTAGGGGTGACAGGGTGAACACCGGGGAGCTGTTTTTT.

The rearrangement joins TRBV19 to TRBJ1-2; TRBD1 agrees at 8 bases. The CDR3 extends over 14 amino acids. The V gene end was trimmed by 5 bases and the J gene end by 7 bases; junction bases not matched to a gene: 9. Germline values: CDR1 LNHDA, CDR2 SQIVND (reference sequence). For the CDR3, the DNA is TGTGCCAGTAGTCCCCATAACAGGGGGGCTGGCTACACCTTC. Encoded protein: CASSPHNRGAGYTF.

This clone occurred a few times. The rearrangement links TRBV15 to TRBJ2-1, with a tentative D call TRBD1 (6 bases). The V end was cut by 6 bases, the J end by 8 bases, with 14 bases between. Germline V CDR1 and CDR2: LNHNV, YYDKDF (reference sequence). The CDR3 is 13 amino acids. Here the CDR3 reads CATSGQGYDEQFF. DNA of the CDR3: TGTGCCACCAGTGGGCAGGGGTACGATGAGCAGTTCTTC.

The chain carries TRBV2 and TRBJ1-1; the D is unclear. CDR1 is SNHLY, CDR2 FYNNEI, per germline. V gave up 7 bases and J gave up 8 bases, with 11 bases separating them. CDR3 length equals 11 residues. For the CDR3, the DNA is TGTGCCAGCAAGTCCGGCGGGGAAGCTTTCTTT. As protein: CASKSGGEAFF. Supplemented by reference TRBV2 and TRBJ1-1, the full variable domain reads EPEVTQTPSHQVTQMGQEVILRCVPISNHLYFYWYRQILGQKVEFLVSFYNNEISEKSEIFDDQFSVERPDGSNFTLKIRSTKLEDSAMYFCASKSGGEAFFGQGTRLTVV.

This clone has just a few counts. The J gene is TRBJ1-2, the V gene TRBV28, with D possibly being TRBD1 (5 bases). Germline lookup yields CDR1 MDHEN and CDR2 SYDVKM. The V and J ends lost 3 bases and 7 bases respectively, with 12 bases between them. The CDR3 consists of 13 residues. The CDR3 reads CASSLKGHGGYTF. CDR3 in DNA: TGTGCCAGCAGTTTGAAGGGGCACGGTGGCTACACCTTC.

This sequence joins TRBV18 and TRBJ2-6, with TRBD1 matching over 8 bases. J was trimmed by 2 bases and V by 2 bases; bases with no gene match: 5. Germline assignment: CDR1 KGHSH and CDR2 LQKENI. The CDR3 has 17 residues. CDR3 amino acids: CASSPNDRGTGANVLTF. The CDR3, as DNA: TGTGCCAGCTCACCAAATGACAGGGGCACTGGGGCCAACGTCCTGACTTTC.

The chain uses TRBV10-3 and TRBJ1-5; D remains unclear. CDR3 length equals 14 residues. The V end lost 2 bases, the J end lost 7 bases, and 12 bases lay between the germline ends. CDR1 is ENHRY and CDR2 is SYGVKD in the germline V gene. CDR3 protein: CAISEEEGSQPQHF. CDR3 coding DNA: TGTGCCATCAGTGAGGAGGAGGGCAGCCAGCCCCAGCATTTT.

The genes are TRBV4-2 and TRBJ1-1, with D possibly matching TRBD1 (6 bases). V shed 2 bases and J shed 3 bases, with 7 bases lying between them. The CDR3 is 13 residues long. Germline CDR1 is LGHNA and CDR2 is YNFKEQ. Here the CDR3 DNA reads TGTGCCAGCAGCCAAAGACAGGACACTGAAGCTTTCTTT. Translating gives CASSQRQDTEAFF.

V and J are TRBV5-4 and TRBJ2-7; D might be TRBD1 (5 bases). CDR1 and CDR2 from the germline V gene are SGHNT and YYREEE (reference sequence). Between the trimmed V and J ends, which lost 4 bases and 4 bases, there was a span of 15 bases. The CDR3 is made up of 14 amino acids. DNA of the CDR3: TGTGCCAGCAGCCCCGGCAGGGCTCAATACGAGCAGTACTTC. It is translated as CASSPGRAQYEQYF.

The CDR3 is CASSVGGGKVAFF. The CDR3 DNA is TGTGCCAGCAGCGTAGGGGGAGGTAAGGTAGCTTTCTTT. This rearrangement joins TRBV9 to TRBJ1-1; D call uncertain. Trimming stripped 0 bases from V and 10 bases from J, with 13 bases between. Germline V gives CDR1 SGDLS, CDR2 YYNGEE. The CDR3 runs to 13 residues.

The chain joins TRBV5-1 to TRBJ1-1; D unresolved. The CDR3 loop spans 10 amino acids. V was clipped by 7 bases and J by 11 bases, with 12 bases between them. Per germline, CDR1 SGHRS and CDR2 YFSETQ. CDR3 nucleotide sequence: TGCGCCAGCGCCGGGTCGAGGGCTTTCTTT. Its translation is CASAGSRAFF.

The chain combines TRBV7-2 with TRBJ1-3, with unresolved D. CDR1 and CDR2 (germline): SGHTA, FQGNSA. Trimming pared 1 base from V and 0 bases from J, leaving 10 bases between. CDR3 length: 16 amino acids. The CDR3 protein is CASSLVGTVSGNTIYF. The CDR3 nucleotides read TGTGCCAGCAGCTTAGTTGGCACCGTCTCTGGAAACACCATATATTTT.

This clone has a single count. V and J are TRBV6-4 and TRBJ2-3, with D uncertain. Looked up from germline, CDR1 is MRHNA and CDR2 is SNTAGT. The CDR3 covers 13 residues. V shed 0 bases and J shed 8 bases, with 9 bases lying between them. The CDR3 here is CASSDSGIGTQYF. As DNA, the CDR3 is TGTGCCAGCAGTGACTCGGGGATCGGTACGCAGTATTTT.

The gene calls are TRBV15 and TRBJ2-6; D not certain. CDR3 size: 15 residues. From germline, CDR1 is LNHNV and CDR2 YYDKDF (reference sequence). Between the trimmed V and J ends, which lost 2 bases and 1 base, there was a span of 6 bases. CDR3 region: CATSRRASGANVLTF. The CDR3 coding sequence is TGTGCCACCAGCAGACGGGCGTCTGGGGCCAACGTCCTGACTTTC. The variable domain in full, with the rest retrieved from reference TRBV15 and TRBJ2-6, is DAMVIQNPRYQVTQFGKPVTLSCSQTLNHNVMYWYQQKSSQAPKLLFHYYDKDFNNEADTPDNFQSRRPNTSFCFLDIRSPGLGDTAMYLCATSRRASGANVLTFGAGSRLTVL.

This chain connects TRBV2 to TRBJ2-1; 7 bases are shared with TRBD1. This CDR3 has 13 amino acids. Germline lookup yields CDR1 SNHLY and CDR2 FYNNEI. V shed 8 bases and J 6 bases; nucleotides not matched to a gene: 7. The CDR3 here is CASRQGPINEQFF. CDR3 sequence (DNA): TGTGCCAGCCGACAGGGTCCCATCAATGAGCAGTTCTTC.

This chain uses TRBV5-4 with TRBJ2-7; 8 bases line up with TRBD2. The CDR3 has 14 amino acids. Germline V gene lookup returns CDR1 SGHNT and CDR2 YYREEE (reference sequence). V was clipped by 3 bases and J by 1 base; unmatched bases: 3. The CDR3 spells CASSSRGGSYEQYF. The CDR3 DNA reads as TGTGCCAGCAGCTCCCGGGGGGGGTCCTACGAGCAGTACTTC. Full variable domain (outside the CDR3, taken from reference TRBV5-4 and TRBJ2-7): ETGVTQSPTHLIKTRGQQVTLRCSSQSGHNTVSWYQQALGQGPQFIFQYYREEENGRGNFPPRFSGLQFPNYSSELNVNALELDDSALYLCASSSRGGSYEQYFGPGTRLTVT.

This clone was detected only once. The CDR3 region is CASKGSGNSPLHF. The CDR3 nucleotides are TGTGCCAGCAAAGGCTCGGGCAATTCACCCCTCCACTTT. The gene calls are TRBV6-5 and TRBJ1-6; D is ambiguous. Germline V lookup: CDR1 MNHEY, CDR2 SVGAGI. The length of the CDR3 is 13 residues. V shed 7 bases and J shed 7 bases, with 11 bases lying between them.

The chain has TRBV7-2 and TRBJ1-4, with no clear D. The CDR3 covers 14 residues. V lost 5 bases to trimming and J lost 8 bases, with 15 bases between them. The germline V gene encodes CDR1 SGHTA and CDR2 FQGNSA. The CDR3 bases are TGTGCCAGCAGCCCGGGTGCGTCGAGGGAAAAACTGTTTTTT. This sequence encodes CASSPGASREKLFF.

This clone has a single count. This sequence joins TRBV2 and TRBJ2-2, with D maybe TRBD2 (5 bases). CDR3 size: 14 residues. Trimming took 5 bases from V and 3 from J, leaving 10 bases between them. Germline loops: CDR1 SNHLY, CDR2 FYNNEI. The CDR3 is CASSPRRDTGELFF. The DNA of the CDR3 is TGTGCCAGCAGTCCCCGGCGGGACACCGGGGAGCTGTTTTTT.

The rearrangement links TRBV29-1 to TRBJ1-4; 12 bases match TRBD1. The trim removed 8 bases at V and 11 bases at J, leaving 9 bases unmatched. CDR1 and CDR2 from the germline V gene are SQVTM and ANQGSEA. The CDR3 sequence is 13 residues long. The CDR3 nucleotides are TGCAGCTTTCTTCCCGGGACAGGGGGCAAACTGTTTTTT. This encodes CSFLPGTGGKLFF. Based on the CDR3 plus reference TRBV29-1 and TRBJ1-4, the full variable domain is SAVISQKPSRDICQRGTSLTIQCQVDSQVTMMFWYRQQPGQSLTLIATANQGSEATYESGFVIDKFPISRPNLTFSTLTVSNMSPEDSSIYLCSFLPGTGGKLFFGSGTQLSVL.

The chain uses TRBV19 and TRBJ1-5, with 7 bases lining up with TRBD1. The germline gives CDR1 LNHDA, CDR2 SQIVND (reference sequence). The CDR3 is 13 amino acids. Unmatched junction bases numbered 4, after V lost 8 bases and J lost 3 bases. CDR3 nucleotide sequence: TGTGCCAGTCAAACAGGGGCCAATCAGCCCCAGCATTTT. Translation gives CASQTGANQPQHF.

This clone has a single count. The chain has TRBV18 and TRBJ1-4, with a weak D call TRBD1 (5 bases). The germline V gene encodes CDR1 KGHSH and CDR2 LQKENI. V lost 3 bases to trimming and J lost 2 bases, with 10 bases between them. CDR3 length: 15 residues. The CDR3 bases are TGTGCCAGCTCACCTCGAGGGGCGACTAATGAAAAACTGTTTTTT. As protein: CASSPRGATNEKLFF.

The V gene is TRBV28, the J gene TRBJ1-1; D ambiguous. The CDR3 sequence is 12 residues long. Germline V CDR1 and CDR2: MDHEN, SYDVKM. V dropped 8 bases and J dropped 3 bases, with 10 bases sitting between them. The CDR3 loop reads CASGTGYTEAFF. The CDR3 DNA reads TGTGCCAGCGGAACGGGTTACACTGAAGCTTTCTTT.

The chain recombines TRBV6-5 with TRBJ1-2; no clear D gene. Germline V gives CDR1 MNHEY, CDR2 SVGAGI. Trimming stripped 6 bases from V and 2 bases from J, with 7 bases between. The CDR3 is 12 amino acids. CDR3 protein: CASRTQNYGYTF. Here the CDR3 DNA reads TGTGCCAGCAGGACACAAAACTATGGCTACACCTTC.